A selection of T cell receptor beta chains follows, all from one sample in a study of OX40 agonist ivuxolimab in advanced cancers. The protocol was immunoSEQ multiplex PCR, while the TCRdb copy is restricted to in-frame clones and leaves out a portion. In the table there are about 68,000 clones, roughly four fifths of which are singletons. The source material was CD4+ or CD8+ T cells sorted from blood, sampled in a trial of the OX40 agonist ivuxolimab. These receptors originate from an adult with an advanced solid tumor such as melanoma, head and neck, liver or kidney cancer. The CDR3 runs from the conserved cysteine through the conserved F or W. A D gene is named only where the DNA matches it firmly. The size field is filled for only some rows; it gives once, few, many or a size class.

v_gene	abundance	j_gene	d_gene	CDR3aa	CDR3nt
TRBV5-1	once	TRBJ2-3	TRBD1	CASSSSLGQRVFDTQYF	TGCGCCAGCAGCTCCAGCTTGGGACAGCGCGTTTTTGATACGCAGTATTTT
TRBV6-5	.	TRBJ2-5	.	CASSYRRIQETQYF	TGTGCCAGCAGTTATCGCAGGATTCAAGAGACCCAGTACTTC
TRBV7-9	.	TRBJ2-5	.	CASSPGMYQETQYF	TGTGCCAGCAGCCCCGGGATGTACCAAGAGACCCAGTACTTC
TRBV6-5	.	TRBJ1-3	TRBD1	CASSSTRRGSGNTIYF	TGTGCCAGCAGTTCCACCCGCAGGGGGTCTGGAAACACCATATATTTT
TRBV5-8	.	TRBJ2-1	.	CASSLTGMGEQFF	TGTGCCAGCAGCTTGACAGGGATGGGAGAGCAGTTCTTC
TRBV28	few	TRBJ2-7	.	CASSFRGSGKEYF	TGTGCCAGCAGTTTCCGCGGCTCGGGGAAGGAGTACTTC
TRBV5-1	.	TRBJ2-3	TRBD2	CASSDPLAGGPFGATDTQYF	TGCGCCAGCAGCGACCCTTTGGCGGGGGGGCCCTTTGGTGCCACAGATACGCAGTATTTT
TRBV19	.	TRBJ1-2	.	CASSIGSVRNYGYTF	TGTGCCAGTAGTATTGGTTCAGTGCGAAACTATGGCTACACCTTC
TRBV2	.	TRBJ2-3	TRBD2	CASSDFRSGGEDTQYF	TGTGCCAGCAGCGACTTTCGAAGCGGGGGGGAAGATACGCAGTATTTT
TRBV6-1	once	TRBJ1-5	.	CASSDGPLGNQPQHF	TGTGCCAGCAGTGACGGTCCCCTAGGGAATCAGCCCCAGCATTTT
TRBV2	few	TRBJ2-2	.	CASSDTGGPLGGELFF	TGTGCCAGCAGTGATACGGGGGGCCCCCTTGGGGGGGAGCTGTTTTTT
TRBV5-1	.	TRBJ1-2	TRBD1	CASTGQGRHGYTF	TGCGCCAGCACGGGACAGGGACGGCATGGCTACACCTTC
TRBV6-5	.	TRBJ1-5	.	CASSARQISNQPQHF	TGTGCCAGCAGTGCTAGACAGATTAGCAATCAGCCCCAGCATTTT
TRBV5-4	.	TRBJ2-7	TRBD1	CASSLARDRVSYEQYF	TGTGCCAGCAGCCTGGCCCGGGACAGGGTTTCCTACGAGCAGTACTTC